This TCR beta chain comes out of a study of blood T cell repertoires in COVID-19. Study overall: From the United States, Italy and Spain came samples of acute and convalescent COVID-19.

The data were produced by immunoSEQ multiplex PCR, yet TCRdb's version contains in-frame clones alone and is incomplete. The sample includes about 360,000 clones, 65% to 90% of them seen just once. The CDR3 sequence is 16 residues long. Germline V gene sequence: CDR1 LNHDA, CDR2 SQIVND (reference sequence). The junction had 5 bases not matched to a gene; V was cut back by 5 bases and J by 0 bases. The specimen was peripheral blood. The chain recombines TRBV19 with TRBJ1-5; 9 positions agree with TRBD1. The receptor was isolated from a woman aged 55-69 years with COVID-19, enrolled during active disease. The CDR3 spells CASSRTGANSNQPQHF. In nucleotides, the CDR3 is TGTGCCAGTAGTCGGACAGGGGCCAATAGCAATCAGCCCCAGCATTTT.